Presented here are 17 T cell receptor beta chains from one specimen sequenced in a study of vaccination effects on CD4 cells after COVID-19. These receptors are not linked to any known antigen. Within the ViraFEST assay, antigen-specific CD4+ T cells underwent expansion with viral peptide pools prior to sequencing. With around ten days of culture completed, CD4+ T cells were isolated. Each participant received a vaccine that was either BNT162b2 or mRNA-1273, given as two doses. Repertoires were generated with immunoSEQ multiplex PCR, while TCRdb's copy carries only in-frame clones and drops some. The data show about 38,000 clones, 70% to 85% seen once. Here the sequenced sample was CD4+ T cells from PBMCs cultured with HCoV-NL63 spike peptides, taken after COVID-19 vaccination. These receptor sequences come from a human donor who received a COVID-19 vaccine. Some clones in this sample may be carry-over from other donors' samples.

This clone was counted a single time. V and J are TRBV15 and TRBJ2-6; D is unresolved. Between the trimmed V and J ends, which lost 0 bases and 4 bases, there was a span of 10 bases. CDR1 and CDR2 (germline): LNHNV, YYDKDF (reference sequence). This CDR3 contains 16 residues. DNA of the CDR3: TGTGCCACCAGCAGAGATCTTACCCAGGGGGCCAACGTCCTGACTTTC. Its protein product is CATSRDLTQGANVLTF. The variable domain in full, with the rest retrieved from reference TRBV15 and TRBJ2-6, is DAMVIQNPRYQVTQFGKPVTLSCSQTLNHNVMYWYQQKSSQAPKLLFHYYDKDFNNEADTPDNFQSRRPNTSFCFLDIRSPGLGDTAMYLCATSRDLTQGANVLTFGAGSRLTVL.

The chain couples TRBV29-1 to TRBJ2-3, with D tentatively TRBD1 (5 bases). Trimming shortened V by 7 bases and J by 0 bases, and 14 bases separated the two germline ends. The length of the CDR3 is 14 residues. Germline assignment: CDR1 SQVTM and CDR2 ANQGSEA. CDR3 DNA: TGCAGCGCCGAGCAGGGTCTAAGCACAGATACGCAGTATTTT. It codes for CSAEQGLSTDTQYF.

This chain connects TRBV9 to TRBJ1-6; D ambiguous. The V end was cut by 4 bases, the J end by 4 bases, with 12 bases between. Germline CDR1 is SGDLS and CDR2 is YYNGEE. The CDR3 has 15 residues. CDR3 nucleotide sequence: TGTGCCAGCAGCCCTGACCCGTTGTATAATTCACCCCTCCACTTT. As protein: CASSPDPLYNSPLHF.

The chain recombines TRBV6-1 with TRBJ1-2; D is ambiguous. Between the trimmed V and J ends, which lost 3 bases and 9 bases, there was a span of 11 bases. CDR1 and CDR2 (germline): MNHNS, SASEGT. CDR3 length: 12 residues. CDR3 sequence: CASSDTTHRYTF. CDR3 coding DNA: TGTGCCAGCAGTGACACTACTCATCGCTACACCTTC.

The chain recombines TRBV6-5 with TRBJ2-1; no clear D. Germline V gene lookup returns CDR1 MNHEY and CDR2 SVGAGI. V lost 2 bases and J 5 bases, leaving 13 bases between the germline ends. The CDR3 totals 15 residues. The CDR3 DNA reads TGTGCCAGCAGTTACGTGGCATACTCAAACAATGAGCAGTTCTTC. This encodes CASSYVAYSNNEQFF.

The chain employs TRBV6-2 or TRBV6-3 and TRBJ2-7, with 7 bases identical to TRBD1. Germline assignment: CDR1 MNHEY and CDR2 SVGEGT. The CDR3 consists of 14 residues. Trimming at V came to 2 bases and at J to 6 bases, leaving 7 bases not matched to a gene. Here the CDR3 DNA reads TGTGCCAGCAGTTACGAGGGGGCGTTATCCGAGCAGTACGTC. Translating it yields CASSYEGALSEQYV.

The V call is TRBV5-8, the J call TRBJ2-3; 8 bases are a match to TRBD2. Losses at the gene ends were 5 bases for V and 4 bases for J; bases not matched to a gene: 9. The germline V gene encodes CDR1 SGHTS and CDR2 YDEGEE. CDR3 length equals 15 residues. CDR3 sequence reads: CASSIRGGDADTQYF. The CDR3 nucleotides are TGTGCCAGCAGTATCCGGGGGGGCGACGCAGATACGCAGTATTTT. Using reference TRBV5-8 and TRBJ2-3 for the parts outside the CDR3, the full variable domain is EAGVTQSPTHLIKTRGQQATLRCSPISGHTSVYWYQQALGLGLQFLLWYDEGEERNRGNFPPRFSGRQFPNYSSELNVNALELEDSALYLCASSIRGGDADTQYFGPGTRLTVL.

The chain carries TRBV3-1 (or the pseudogene TRBV3-2) and TRBJ2-3; the D is unclear. The germline V gene has CDR1 LGHDT and CDR2 YNNKEL (reference sequence). This CDR3 region has 13 residues. V lost 5 bases and J lost 2, with 8 bases in between. The CDR3 region has the DNA TGTGCCAGCAGCGACCCGCCCACAGATACGCAGTATTTT. Amino acid sequence: CASSDPPTDTQYF.

This chain uses TRBV18 with TRBJ1-1, with unresolved D. Germline assignment: CDR1 KGHSH and CDR2 LQKENI. With 2 bases removed from V and 6 bases from J, the gap between germline ends came to 13 bases. CDR3 size: 14 residues. The CDR3 nucleotides are TGTGCCAGCTCACCAGAATCCCGAACGGCTGAAGCTTTCTTT. Protein product: CASSPESRTAEAFF.

The V and J genes are TRBV5-1 and TRBJ2-2; perhaps TRBD1 as D (5 bases). Germline V gene lookup returns CDR1 SGHRS and CDR2 YFSETQ. CDR3 length: 16 residues. V lost 4 bases, J lost 2 bases, and 15 bases lay in between. The CDR3 spells CASSPRRDINTGELFF. CDR3 sequence (DNA): TGCGCCAGCAGCCCGCGCAGGGATATAAACACCGGGGAGCTGTTTTTT.

The genes are TRBV6-6 and TRBJ2-7, with 10 positions matching TRBD1. With V trimmed by 10 bases and J by 3 bases, 6 bases remained unmatched. The CDR3 is 13 amino acids. Germline V gene data show CDR1 as MNHNY and CDR2 as SVGAGI (reference sequence). CDR3 sequence reads: CATSRDRGYEQYV. The CDR3 DNA reads as TGTGCCACTAGCCGGGACAGGGGCTACGAGCAGTACGTC.

The chain links TRBV12-5 to TRBJ2-5, with D maybe TRBD2 (5 bases). The CDR3 covers 13 residues. V was clipped by 5 bases and J by 5 bases, with 12 bases between them. Germline V lookup: CDR1 LGHNT, CDR2 FRNRAP. The chain's CDR3 is CASGERGGETQYF. CDR3 in DNA: TGTGCTAGTGGTGAACGGGGTGGGGAGACCCAGTACTTC.

The rearrangement links TRBV10-3 to TRBJ2-5; 7 nucleotides agree with TRBD2. CDR3 length: 13 amino acids. The ends lost 7 bases at V and 5 bases at J; junction bases unmatched: 7. Per germline, CDR1 ENHRY and CDR2 SYGVKD. In nucleotides, the CDR3 is TGTGCCATCATGGGAGGGGTAGGTGAGACCCAGTACTTC. Amino acid sequence: CAIMGGVGETQYF.

The chain uses TRBV7-8 and TRBJ2-5; either TRBD1 or TRBD2 may supply D (5 bases each). The CDR3 is 15 amino acids. V gave up 5 bases and J gave up 1 base, with 14 bases separating them. Germline CDR1 is SGHVS and CDR2 is FQNEAQ. DNA of the CDR3: TGTGCCAGCAGCCGGGACGCGATCCCCCAAGAGACCCAGTACTTC. Its translation is CASSRDAIPQETQYF. Variable domain in full (rest from reference TRBV7-8 and TRBJ2-5): GAGVSQSPRYKVAKRGQDVALRCDPISGHVSLFWYQQALGQGPEFLTYFQNEAQLDKSGLPSDRFFAERPEGSVSTLKIQRTQQEDSAVYLCASSRDAIPQETQYFGPGTRLLVL.

This clone was observed once. The J gene is TRBJ1-2, the V gene TRBV11-2; 7 bases line up with TRBD1. The length of the CDR3 is 17 residues. Germline V gene lookup returns CDR1 SGHAT and CDR2 FQNNGV. Trimming at V came to 5 bases and at J to 3 bases, leaving 15 bases not matched to a gene. This CDR3 is CASSPGSNQGVYYGYTF. Here the CDR3 DNA reads TGTGCCAGCAGCCCGGGATCCAATCAGGGGGTTTACTATGGCTACACCTTC.

This rearrangement joins TRBV5-6 to TRBJ1-1; D ambiguous. CDR1 is SGHDT, CDR2 YYEEEE, per germline. The V end was cut by 0 bases, the J end by 0 bases, with 3 bases between. This CDR3 is built from 13 residues. CDR3 DNA: TGTGCCAGCAGCTTGGATCTGAACACTGAAGCTTTCTTT. It specifies CASSLDLNTEAFF.

The CDR3 bases are TGTGCCAGCAAGCAGACCCTTGGCTATGGCTACACCTTC. This sequence encodes CASKQTLGYGYTF. This chain uses TRBV6-5 with TRBJ1-2; no reliable D call. Trimming left V 7 bases short and J 4 bases short, with 13 bases between. CDR1 MNHEY and CDR2 SVGAGI come from the germline V gene. The CDR3 contains 13 residues.